One sample yielded the 20 T cell receptor beta chains listed below, sequenced in a study of T cell responses to AZD1222 COVID-19 vaccine. The table came from immunoSEQ multiplex PCR; TCRdb's copy has only in-frame clones and leaves some out. The sample carries 110,000 to 150,000 clones, over 80% recorded once. Specimen: peripheral blood, collected 28 days after the second AZD1222 dose. These receptors all come from an adult who received the AZD1222 COVID-19 vaccine.

This clone was observed a single time. This sequence joins TRBV6-5 and TRBJ1-1, with 8 positions matching TRBD1. With V trimmed by 6 bases and J by 10 bases, 13 bases remained unmatched. The germline CDR1 and CDR2 sequences are MNHEY and SVGAGI. The CDR3 has 14 residues. CDR3 residues: CASSSRTGSGLAFF. In DNA, the CDR3 is TGTGCCAGCAGCTCCCGGACAGGGTCTGGCCTAGCTTTCTTT.

The V call is TRBV4-1, the J call TRBJ2-7, with D perhaps matching TRBD2 (6 bases). Germline CDR1 reads MGHRA; CDR2 reads YSYEKL. The CDR3 extends over 16 amino acids. V lost 0 bases, J lost 3 bases, and 15 bases lay in between. The CDR3 sequence: CASSQDYRENGYEQYF. The CDR3 DNA sequence: TGCGCCAGCAGCCAAGATTATCGGGAGAACGGCTACGAGCAGTACTTC.

The V and J genes are TRBV27 and TRBJ2-2, with 13 positions matching TRBD2. V dropped 8 bases and J dropped 5; count of bases not matched to a gene: 11. Germline loops: CDR1 MNHEY, CDR2 SMNVEV (reference sequence). The CDR3 is 17 amino acids. The CDR3 bases are TGTGCCAGCTCAAACGGACTAGCGGGAGTCGGTACCGGGGAGCTGTTTTTT. This encodes CASSNGLAGVGTGELFF.

As DNA, the CDR3 is TGTGCCAGCAAGGTGGCAGGGGGGTTAGATACGCAGTATTTT. Translation gives CASKVAGGLDTQYF. This chain uses TRBV28 with TRBJ2-3; D possibly corresponds to TRBD1 (7 bases). Germline CDR1 MDHEN, CDR2 SYDVKM. Trimming took off 7 bases at V and 5 bases at J, with 16 bases between the two ends. The CDR3 loop spans 14 amino acids.

The V call is TRBV28, the J call TRBJ2-4, with D possibly being TRBD1 (7 bases). The CDR3 has 14 residues. Germline lookup yields CDR1 MDHEN and CDR2 SYDVKM. The V gene lost 6 bases and the J gene lost 7 bases, with 16 bases spanning the gap. The CDR3 nucleotides read TGTGCCAGCAGCTCGGGGGCAGGGGGGAACATTCAGTACTTC. Translated, it gives CASSSGAGGNIQYF.

The table lists this clone with a count of one. V usage is TRBV5-5 and J usage is TRBJ2-3; D may correspond to TRBD1 or TRBD2 (5 bases each). This CDR3 contains 14 residues. With 2 bases removed from V and 5 bases from J, the gap between germline ends came to 12 bases. Germline assignment: CDR1 SGHKS and CDR2 YYEKEE (reference sequence). The CDR3 is CASSFDWGKDTQYF. DNA for the CDR3: TGTGCCAGCAGCTTCGATTGGGGGAAAGATACGCAGTATTTT.

The chain couples TRBV6-5 to TRBJ2-7, with D uncertain. V was clipped by 6 bases and J by 0 bases, with 9 bases between them. CDR1 and CDR2 from the germline V gene are MNHEY and SVGAGI. The CDR3 sequence is 13 residues long. The CDR3 reads CASSTQASYEQYF. In nucleotides, the CDR3 is TGTGCCAGCAGCACGCAAGCCTCCTACGAGCAGTACTTC.

Here the CDR3 reads CASSQDNWPRVSGRTETQYF. CDR3 nucleotide sequence: TGCGCCAGCAGCCAAGATAATTGGCCTAGGGTGAGCGGGAGGACAGAGACCCAGTACTTC. The chain uses TRBV4-3 and TRBJ2-5, with 9 bases identical to TRBD2. The length of the CDR3 is 20 residues. Per germline, CDR1 LGHNA and CDR2 YSLEER. Germline trimming cut 0 bases from V and 4 bases from J; bases unmatched to any gene: 18.

This sequence joins TRBV27 and TRBJ2-7; perhaps TRBD2 as D (6 bases). The germline V gene encodes CDR1 MNHEY and CDR2 SMNVEV (reference sequence). Trimming shortened V by 3 bases and J by 3 bases, and 21 bases separated the two germline ends. This CDR3 is 17 amino acids long. In DNA, the CDR3 is TGTGCCAGCAGTTTTGGCCAATCCGGGACTCTGAACTACGAGCAGTACTTC. It specifies CASSFGQSGTLNYEQYF.

This chain connects TRBV24-1 to TRBJ2-7; 11 bases are a match to TRBD2. CDR3 length: 16 residues. CDR1 and CDR2 from the germline V gene are KGHDR and SFDVKD. With V trimmed by 2 bases and J by 3 bases, 5 bases remained unmatched. CDR3 protein: CATSDSGLAENYEQYF. CDR3 nucleotide sequence: TGTGCCACCAGTGATTCGGGACTAGCGGAGAACTACGAGCAGTACTTC.

The rearrangement joins TRBV5-5 to TRBJ1-1, with a tentative D call TRBD1 (6 bases). The CDR3 extends over 14 amino acids. The germline V and J ends were trimmed by 1 base and 1 base, with 8 bases remaining between them. Germline CDR1 is SGHKS and CDR2 is YYEKEE (reference sequence). DNA for the CDR3: TGTGCCAGCAGCTTGAGGGGGGAGAACACTGAAGCTTTCTTT. Translated: CASSLRGENTEAFF. Together with reference TRBV5-5 and TRBJ1-1, the CDR3 gives the full variable domain: DAGVTQSPTHLIKTRGQQVTLRCSPISGHKSVSWYQQVLGQGPQFIFQYYEKEERGRGNFPDRFSARQFPNYSSELNVNALLLGDSALYLCASSLRGENTEAFFGQGTRLTVV.

V is TRBV27 and J is TRBJ2-3; 11 positions match TRBD2. V lost 5 bases and J lost 2; bases outside the gene matches: 12. This CDR3 region has 18 residues. Germline V gene lookup returns CDR1 MNHEY and CDR2 SMNVEV (reference sequence). The DNA of the CDR3 is TGTGCCAGCAGTCATATGGGGACTAGCGGATATTCCACAGATACGCAGTATTTT. This translates into CASSHMGTSGYSTDTQYF.

V and J are TRBV9 and TRBJ2-2; 8 bases line up with TRBD1. Germline V lookup: CDR1 SGDLS, CDR2 YYNGEE. V shed 0 bases, J shed 7 bases, and the junction held 8 bases outside the gene matches. The CDR3 is made up of 16 amino acids. CDR3: CASSVGSGGKDGELFF. CDR3 sequence (DNA): TGTGCCAGCAGCGTAGGGTCAGGGGGCAAAGACGGGGAGCTGTTTTTT.

The V gene is TRBV7-9, the J gene TRBJ2-1; a possible D gene is TRBD2 (5 bases). The CDR3 runs to 14 residues. V dropped 6 bases and J dropped 5 bases, with 14 bases sitting between them. Germline assignment: CDR1 SEHNR and CDR2 FQNEAQ (reference sequence). CDR3 DNA sequence: TGTGCCAGCAGAAGGTGGGAGTCCCACAATGAGCAGTTCTTC. Protein: CASRRWESHNEQFF.

V usage is TRBV28 and J usage is TRBJ1-1, with TRBD1 matching over 9 bases. With V trimmed by 7 bases and J by 5 bases, 14 bases remained unmatched. Germline assignment: CDR1 MDHEN and CDR2 SYDVKM. This CDR3 region has 16 residues. CDR3 residues: CASTPPPGQGETEAFF. In nucleotides, the CDR3 is TGTGCCAGCACCCCTCCGCCGGGACAGGGCGAAACTGAAGCTTTCTTT.

V and J are TRBV28 and TRBJ2-3, with unresolved D. Germline V gene data show CDR1 as MDHEN and CDR2 as SYDVKM. With 3 bases removed from V and 2 bases from J, the gap between germline ends came to 21 bases. This CDR3 is 18 amino acids long. The CDR3 region is CASSFFISPTENTDTQYF. CDR3 DNA sequence: TGTGCCAGCAGTTTTTTTATTTCCCCTACAGAGAACACAGATACGCAGTATTTT.

The chain couples TRBV27 to TRBJ2-2; D remains ambiguous. The germline V and J ends were trimmed by 5 bases and 6 bases, with 10 bases remaining between them. The length of the CDR3 is 13 residues. Germline V gene data show CDR1 as MNHEY and CDR2 as SMNVEV (reference sequence). Here the CDR3 reads CASSPPRPGELFF. The CDR3 coding sequence is TGTGCCAGCAGTCCCCCTAGGCCCGGGGAGCTGTTTTTT.

This chain joins TRBV4-1 and TRBJ1-2; TRBD1 is a possible D gene (6 bases). Trimming took off 3 bases at V and 5 bases at J, with 16 bases between the two ends. The CDR3 length is 15 residues. CDR1 and CDR2 from the germline V gene are MGHRA and YSYEKL. The CDR3: CASSQAGTRGYGYTF. CDR3 bases: TGCGCCAGCAGCCAGGCCGGGACACGAGGGTATGGCTACACCTTC.

The chain uses TRBV6-4 and TRBJ2-2; 7 bases line up with TRBD1. V shed 4 bases, J shed 2 bases, and the junction held 7 bases outside the gene matches. This CDR3 has 16 amino acids. Germline CDR1 MRHNA, CDR2 SNTAGT. The CDR3 nucleotides are TGTGCCAGCAGTGCCAGAAAGGGGGCCAACACCGGGGAGCTGTTTTTT. This sequence encodes CASSARKGANTGELFF.

The chain uses TRBV4-1 and TRBJ1-2; D might be TRBD1 (6 bases). The V end lost 0 bases, the J end lost 2 bases, and 10 bases lay between the germline ends. This CDR3 has 15 amino acids. The germline V gene has CDR1 MGHRA and CDR2 YSYEKL. CDR3 DNA: TGCGCCAGCAGCCAAGATCTAGGACAGAACTATGGCTACACCTTC. This sequence encodes CASSQDLGQNYGYTF.